Reported below is one T cell receptor (beta chain). Everyone who took part was roughly 18 to 89 years old, and they came from roughly 25 US areas. Participants' own reports of clinical history determined their cohort assignment. The V and J ends lost 2 bases and 8 bases respectively, with 12 bases between them. Germline V gives CDR1 SNHLY, CDR2 FYNNEI. The CDR3 is 13 residues long. These data come from a study of blood T cell repertoires in COVID-19. Whole-study context: Samples representing acute and convalescent COVID-19 were sourced from the United States, Italy and Spain. The analysed material was cDNA or gDNA that came from T cells, B-cell-depleted T cells, or PBMCs.

Produced via immunoSEQ multiplex PCR; TCRdb's table is partial and in-frame only. The sample comprises hundreds of thousands of clones, roughly 88% of which are singletons, and 1% to 1.5% rests with the top ten. Material for sequencing was PBMCs or T cells enriched from blood (not recorded which). This receptor was identified in a middle-aged woman with acute COVID-19. The V and J genes are TRBV2 and TRBJ1-2, with D possibly matching TRBD1 (6 bases). CDR3 sequence reads: CASSELGALGYTF. CDR3 sequence (DNA): TGTGCCAGCAGTGAATTGGGGGCGCTGGGCTACACCTTC.